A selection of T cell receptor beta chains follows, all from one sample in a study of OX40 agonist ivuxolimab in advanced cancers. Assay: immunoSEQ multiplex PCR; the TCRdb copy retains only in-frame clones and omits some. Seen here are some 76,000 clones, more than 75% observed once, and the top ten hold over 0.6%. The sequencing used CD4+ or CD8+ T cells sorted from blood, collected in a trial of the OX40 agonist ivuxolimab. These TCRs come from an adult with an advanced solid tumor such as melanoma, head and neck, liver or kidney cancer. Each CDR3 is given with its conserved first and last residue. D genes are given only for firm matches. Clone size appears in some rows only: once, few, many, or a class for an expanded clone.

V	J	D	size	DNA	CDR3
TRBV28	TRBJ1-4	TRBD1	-	TGTGCCAGCGCCCTGGGACAGGATGAAAAACTGTTTTTT	CASALGQDEKLFF
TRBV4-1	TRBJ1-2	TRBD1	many	TGCGCCAGCAGCCCTCGACAGGGGGCGAGCTATGGCTACACCTTC	CASSPRQGASYGYTF
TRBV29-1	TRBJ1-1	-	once	TGCAGCGGTCCCAGGGGCACAGCCGCCACTGAAGCTTTCTTT	CSGPRGTAATEAFF
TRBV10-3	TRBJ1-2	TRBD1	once	TGTGCCATCAGTCCAGGGGGCGCGAGCTATGGCTACACCTTC	CAISPGGASYGYTF
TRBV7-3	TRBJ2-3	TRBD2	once	TGTGCCAGCAGCCTCAATTCGGGGGGGACGCAGTATTTT	CASSLNSGGTQYF
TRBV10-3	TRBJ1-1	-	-	TGTGCCATCACTTCCAGGTTGTACACTGAAGCTTTCTTT	CAITSRLYTEAFF
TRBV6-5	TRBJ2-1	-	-	TGTGCCACCCGGGGGCTAGCGGATTACAATGAGCAGTTCTTC	CATRGLADYNEQFF
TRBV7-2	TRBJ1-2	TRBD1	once	TGTGCCAGCAGTTCGGTGGGACAGGGAACTACTGGCTACACCTTC	CASSSVGQGTTGYTF
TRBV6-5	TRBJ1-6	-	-	TGTGCCAGCAGTTACTCCTCGGGGGGAAATTCACCCCTCCACTTT	CASSYSSGGNSPLHF
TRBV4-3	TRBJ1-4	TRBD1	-	TGCGCCAGCAGCCCCGGACAGGGGAAAGAAAAACTGTTTTTT	CASSPGQGKEKLFF
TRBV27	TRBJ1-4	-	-	TGTGCCAGCAGTTTTGAGGGGGTTTTCGGAGAAAAACTGTTTTTT	CASSFEGVFGEKLFF
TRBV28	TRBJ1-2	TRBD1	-	TGTGCCAGCAGGAGCCGACGGGGCAGCAGCAGGGGGTATGGCTACACCTTC	CASRSRRGSSRGYGYTF
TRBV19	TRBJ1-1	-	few	TGTGCCAGTATAGATAGGTTTCGGAACACTGAAGCTTTCTTT	CASIDRFRNTEAFF
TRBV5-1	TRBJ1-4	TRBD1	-	TGCGCCAGCAACACCGGGACAGGGCATGAAAAACTGTTTTTT	CASNTGTGHEKLFF
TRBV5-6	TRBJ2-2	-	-	TGTGCCAGCAGGGTTCAGGGCGTCACCGGGGAGCTGTTTTTT	CASRVQGVTGELFF
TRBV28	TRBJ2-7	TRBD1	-	TGTGCCAGCATAGCTGCGGACAGGAGCTCCTACGAGCAGTACTTC	CASIAADRSSYEQYF
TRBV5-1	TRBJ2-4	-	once	TGCGCCAGCAGCTTGGGACTCAGCAGAAACATTCAGTACTTC	CASSLGLSRNIQYF
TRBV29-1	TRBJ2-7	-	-	TGCAGCGTTGAAGACGGGGCCCCACGGTCCTTC	CSVEDGAPRSF
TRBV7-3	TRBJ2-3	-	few	TGTGCCAGCAGCCCCAGTGGAGAAACAGATACGCAGTATTTT	CASSPSGETDTQYF
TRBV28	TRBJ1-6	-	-	TGTGCCAGCAGTAGCTGGGACGGCAATTCACCCCTCCACTTT	CASSSWDGNSPLHF
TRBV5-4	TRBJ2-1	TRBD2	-	TGTGCCAGCAGCCCCCCGGGACTAGCGGGCGATGAGCAGTTCTTC	CASSPPGLAGDEQFF
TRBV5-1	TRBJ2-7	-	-	TGCGCCAGCAGCTTGGAAAGTCGCGGGGAGCAGTACTTC	CASSLESRGEQYF
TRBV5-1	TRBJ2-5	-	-	TGCGCCAGCAGCTTGATGTTTAAAGAGACCCAGTACTTC	CASSLMFKETQYF
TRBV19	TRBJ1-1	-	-	TGTGCCAGTAGTATCTTCCGGGGGTCCACTGAAGCTTTCTTT	CASSIFRGSTEAFF
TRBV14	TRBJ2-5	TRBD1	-	TGTGCCAGCAGCCCCTCCGGACAGGGGTTTTTGGAGACCCAGTACTTC	CASSPSGQGFLETQYF
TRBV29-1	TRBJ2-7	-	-	TGCAGCGTTGGGGGGAATCCTACCTACGAGCAGTACTTC	CSVGGNPTYEQYF
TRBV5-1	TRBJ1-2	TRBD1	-	TGCGCCAGCAGTCCCGGGACAGGGTATGGCTACACCTTC	CASSPGTGYGYTF
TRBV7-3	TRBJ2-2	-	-	TGTGCCAGCAGCTTAGGGGCCACCGGGGAGCTGTTTTTT	CASSLGATGELFF
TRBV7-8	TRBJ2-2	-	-	TGTGCCAGCAGCTTAGACCAGGGGGGCACCGGGGAGCTGTTTTTT	CASSLDQGGTGELFF
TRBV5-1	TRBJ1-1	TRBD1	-	TGCGCCAGCAGCGCAAGACAGGGAATCCTCAATGAAGCTTTCTTT	CASSARQGILNEAFF
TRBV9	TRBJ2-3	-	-	TGTGCCAGCAGCTCCCGACAGAGAACAGATACGCAGTATTTT	CASSSRQRTDTQYF
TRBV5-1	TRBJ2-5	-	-	TGCGCCAGCAGCTTTGAACGAGAGACCCAGTACTTC	CASSFERETQYF
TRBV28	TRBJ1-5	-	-	TGTGCCAGCAGCCTCTGGCAGGTCGGCAATCAGCCCCAGCATTTT	CASSLWQVGNQPQHF
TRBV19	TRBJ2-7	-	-	TGTGCCAGTAGTATATCCGGGAAGGGCTCCTACGAGCAGTACTTC	CASSISGKGSYEQYF
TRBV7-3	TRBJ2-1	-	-	TGTGCCAGCAGCTTATACGGGTCCTACAATGAGCAGTTCTTC	CASSLYGSYNEQFF
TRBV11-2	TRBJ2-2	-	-	TGTGCCAGCAGCTACTACAGGCCAAACACCGGGGAGCTGTTTTTT	CASSYYRPNTGELFF